This T cell receptor beta chain derives from a study of T cells in Graves' hyperthyroidism and ophthalmopathy. Study results and limitations: In simple terms, a model built on 13 V-J features told ophthalmopathy apart from stable hyperthyroidism.

TCR beta CDR3 region amplification was performed from RNA transcripts. Initially, a first-round RT-PCR of the TCR CDR3 employed the HTBI primer set. TCRdb recomputed calls from the multiplex PCR reads with MiXCR, one row per CDR3 protein. Of about 420,000 distinct CDR3 sequences listed, 15% to 18% were seen once; the top ten hold roughly an eighth. This clonotype has ten or more counts. Antigen: not known. This CDR3 region has 12 residues. Trimming cost V 4 bases and J 12 bases, with 13 bases left between them. The germline V gene encodes CDR1 LGHDT and CDR2 YNNKEL (reference sequence). This chain connects TRBV3-1 to TRBJ2-1, with D maybe TRBD1 (6 bases). This clonotype originated in a woman younger than 35 with Graves' hyperthyroidism. The specimen sequenced was blood. The CDR3 DNA is TGTGCCAGCAGCCCAACAGGGCTGGGGCAGTTCTTC. Amino acids: CASSPTGLGQFF.